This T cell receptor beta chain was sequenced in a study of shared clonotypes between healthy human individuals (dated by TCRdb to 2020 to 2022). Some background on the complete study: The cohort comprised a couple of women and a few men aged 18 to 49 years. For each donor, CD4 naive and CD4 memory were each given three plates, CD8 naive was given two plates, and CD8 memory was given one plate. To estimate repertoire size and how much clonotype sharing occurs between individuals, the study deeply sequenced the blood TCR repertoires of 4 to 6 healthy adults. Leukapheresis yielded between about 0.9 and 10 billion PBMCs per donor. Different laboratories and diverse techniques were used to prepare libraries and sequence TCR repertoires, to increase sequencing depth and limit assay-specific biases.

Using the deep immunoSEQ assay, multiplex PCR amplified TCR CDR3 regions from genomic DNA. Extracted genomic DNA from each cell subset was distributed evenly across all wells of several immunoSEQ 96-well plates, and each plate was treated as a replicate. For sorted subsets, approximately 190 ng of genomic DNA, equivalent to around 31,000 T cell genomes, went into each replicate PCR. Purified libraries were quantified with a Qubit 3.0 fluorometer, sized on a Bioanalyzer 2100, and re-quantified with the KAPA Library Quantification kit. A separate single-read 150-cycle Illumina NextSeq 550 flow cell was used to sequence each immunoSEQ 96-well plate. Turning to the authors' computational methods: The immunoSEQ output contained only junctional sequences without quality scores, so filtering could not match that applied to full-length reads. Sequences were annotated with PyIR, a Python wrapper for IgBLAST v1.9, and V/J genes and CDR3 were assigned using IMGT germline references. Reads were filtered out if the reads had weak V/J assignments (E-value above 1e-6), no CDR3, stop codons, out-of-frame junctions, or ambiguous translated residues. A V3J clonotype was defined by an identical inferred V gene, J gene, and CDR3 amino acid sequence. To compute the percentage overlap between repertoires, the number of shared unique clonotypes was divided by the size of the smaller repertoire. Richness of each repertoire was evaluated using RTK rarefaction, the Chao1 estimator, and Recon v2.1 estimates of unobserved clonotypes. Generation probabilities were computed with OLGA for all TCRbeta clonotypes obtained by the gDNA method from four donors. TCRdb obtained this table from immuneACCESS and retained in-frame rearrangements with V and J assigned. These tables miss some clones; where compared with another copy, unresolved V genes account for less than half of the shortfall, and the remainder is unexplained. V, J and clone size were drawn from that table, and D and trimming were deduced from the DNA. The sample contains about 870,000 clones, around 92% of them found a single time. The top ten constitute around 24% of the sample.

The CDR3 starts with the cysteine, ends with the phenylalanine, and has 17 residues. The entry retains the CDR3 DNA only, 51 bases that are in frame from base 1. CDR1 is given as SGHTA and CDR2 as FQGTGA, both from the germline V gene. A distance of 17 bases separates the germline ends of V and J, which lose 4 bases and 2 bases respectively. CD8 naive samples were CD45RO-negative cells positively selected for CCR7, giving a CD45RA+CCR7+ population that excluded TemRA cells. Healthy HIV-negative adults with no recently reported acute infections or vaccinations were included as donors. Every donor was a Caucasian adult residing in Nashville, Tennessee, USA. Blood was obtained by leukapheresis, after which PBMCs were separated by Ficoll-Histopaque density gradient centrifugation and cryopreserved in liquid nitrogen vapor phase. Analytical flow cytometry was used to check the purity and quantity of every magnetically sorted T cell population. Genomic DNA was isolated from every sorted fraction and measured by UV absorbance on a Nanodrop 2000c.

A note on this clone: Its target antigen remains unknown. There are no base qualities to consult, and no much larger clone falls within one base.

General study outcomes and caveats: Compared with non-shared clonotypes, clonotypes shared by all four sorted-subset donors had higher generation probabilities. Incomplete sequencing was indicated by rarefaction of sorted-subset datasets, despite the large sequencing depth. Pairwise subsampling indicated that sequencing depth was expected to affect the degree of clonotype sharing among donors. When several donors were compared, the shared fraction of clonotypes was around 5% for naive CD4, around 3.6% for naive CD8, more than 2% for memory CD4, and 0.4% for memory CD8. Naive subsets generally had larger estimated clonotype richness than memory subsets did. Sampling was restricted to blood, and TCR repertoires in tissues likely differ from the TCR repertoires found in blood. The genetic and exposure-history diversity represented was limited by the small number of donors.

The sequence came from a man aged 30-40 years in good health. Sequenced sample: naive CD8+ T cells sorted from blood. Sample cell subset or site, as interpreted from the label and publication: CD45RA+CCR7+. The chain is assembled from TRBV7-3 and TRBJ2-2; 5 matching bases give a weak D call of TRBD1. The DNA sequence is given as TGTGCCAGCAGCTCGCCCGGGCAGGGCGCTAACACCGGGGAGCTGTTTTTT. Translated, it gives CASSSPGQGANTGELFF.